The 28 T cell receptor beta chains presented below share a single source sample, sequenced in a study of CD8 T cells in ankylosing spondylitis. MiXCR, applied by TCRdb to the 5' RACE reads, yields one record per CDR3 protein. This table holds about 340,000 distinct CDR3 sequences, roughly 20% found once. Source material: blood, either unsorted or a sorted T cell fraction (not recorded which). These receptors originate from a male donor with ankylosing spondylitis or in good health (not recorded which).

This clonotype was counted between two and nine times. The chain employs TRBV27 and TRBJ2-1, with 10 bases matching TRBD2. The CDR3 is 15 amino acids. The germline V gene encodes CDR1 MNHEY and CDR2 SMNVEV (reference sequence). Trimming took 0 bases from V and 10 from J; bases not matched to a gene: 6. The CDR3 sequence: CASSLSASGGVEQFF. The CDR3 DNA is TGTGCCAGCAGTTTATCGGCTAGCGGGGGCGTCGAGCAGTTCTTC.

The chain is built from TRBV29-1 and TRBJ2-3; no definite D call. Trimming stripped 2 bases from V and 6 bases from J, with 9 bases between. This CDR3 contains 12 residues. The germline gives CDR1 SQVTM, CDR2 ANQGSEA. The DNA for the CDR3 is TGCAGCGTTGAAAGGCTGGGGGATACGCAGTATTTT. Protein sequence: CSVERLGDTQYF.

This rearrangement joins TRBV29-1 to TRBJ1-1; no clear D. CDR3 length: 12 amino acids. Germline CDR1 SQVTM, CDR2 ANQGSEA. Trimming cost V 7 bases and J 1 base, with 10 bases left between them. CDR3 sequence reads: CSAGQPNTEAFF. CDR3 bases: TGCAGCGCCGGGCAGCCGAACACTGAAGCTTTCTTT.

The chain combines TRBV29-1 with TRBJ2-1; TRBD2 aligns across 9 bases. This CDR3 contains 17 residues. Germline CDR1 reads SQVTM; CDR2 reads ANQGSEA. V gave up 0 bases and J gave up 3 bases; unmatched junction bases: 9. CDR3 residues: CSVEDDGTSYLYNEQFF. In DNA form, the CDR3 reads TGCAGCGTTGAAGATGATGGGACTAGCTACCTCTACAATGAGCAGTTCTTC.

For the CDR3, the DNA is TGTGCCATCAGTGAGTTGGCGGGGGGGCCCCCCCACAAAGAGACCCAGTACTTC. It specifies CAISELAGGPPHKETQYF. This chain connects TRBV10-3 to TRBJ2-5, with 9 bases lining up with TRBD2. Per germline, CDR1 ENHRY and CDR2 SYGVKD. Trimming removed 1 base from V and 3 bases from J; junction bases left unmatched: 12. This CDR3 is 18 amino acids long.

The chain is built from TRBV4-1 and TRBJ1-1; D remains unclear. The germline V and J ends were trimmed by 0 bases and 1 base, with 12 bases remaining between them. The CDR3 sequence is 16 residues long. The germline gives CDR1 MGHRA, CDR2 YSYEKL. The CDR3 loop is CASSQDGSGGNTEAFF. For the CDR3, the DNA is TGCGCCAGCAGCCAAGATGGTTCCGGCGGGAACACTGAAGCTTTCTTT.

This clonotype was observed a few times. V usage is TRBV28 and J usage is TRBJ1-5, with a tentative D call TRBD1 (5 bases). Germline lookup yields CDR1 MDHEN and CDR2 SYDVKM. V was trimmed by 5 bases and J by 4 bases, leaving 15 bases between them. This CDR3 region has 15 residues. This CDR3 reads CASSGSGGQNQPQHF. Written as DNA, the CDR3 is TGTGCCAGCAGTGGCTCGGGGGGTCAGAATCAGCCCCAGCATTTT.

The gene calls are TRBV29-1 and TRBJ2-5, with D possibly being TRBD1 (6 bases). This CDR3 contains 13 residues. Germline loops: CDR1 SQVTM, CDR2 ANQGSEA. The germline V and J ends were trimmed by 2 bases and 1 base, with 8 bases remaining between them. The CDR3 spells CSVEWTVQETQYF. DNA of the CDR3: TGCAGCGTTGAATGGACAGTCCAAGAGACCCAGTACTTC.

This clonotype came up a few times. The chain carries TRBV7-9 and TRBJ2-7, with TRBD2 as a possible D gene (6 bases). Germline CDR1 and CDR2: SEHNR and FQNEAQ (reference sequence). Trimming stripped 5 bases from V and 3 bases from J, with 11 bases between. The CDR3 runs to 13 residues. CDR3 sequence: CASSRRAGYEQYF. The CDR3 nucleotides are TGTGCCAGCAGCCGCCGAGCGGGCTACGAGCAGTACTTC.

This clonotype occurred a few times. This chain connects TRBV12-3 or TRBV12-4 to TRBJ1-5, with unresolved D. The CDR3 is 16 residues long. V shed 2 bases and J shed 5 bases, with 16 bases lying between them. In nucleotides, the CDR3 is TGTGCCAGCAGTTTAATTAATGAGGGCTGGGATCAGCCCCAGCATTTT. Translating it yields CASSLINEGWDQPQHF.

This clonotype has a handful of counts. The chain couples TRBV6-5 to TRBJ2-7; the D call may be TRBD1 or TRBD2 (5 bases each). The ends were cut back, 2 bases at V and 3 bases at J, with 8 bases in the middle. Germline V CDR1 and CDR2: MNHEY, SVGAGI. This CDR3 is built from 13 residues. CDR3 coding DNA: TGTGCCAGCAGTTACGGGGACGGCTACGAGCAGTACTTC. It encodes CASSYGDGYEQYF.

The sample holds many counts of this clonotype. The gene calls are TRBV12-3 or TRBV12-4 and TRBJ1-3; unclear D gene. The CDR3 sequence is 14 residues long. V lost 4 bases and J 4 bases, leaving 11 bases between the germline ends. The CDR3 is CASSSLRLGNTIYF. As DNA, the CDR3 is TGTGCCAGCAGTTCCTTACGCCTCGGAAACACCATATATTTT.

This chain uses TRBV7-6 with TRBJ2-3; D remains ambiguous. CDR3 length: 15 amino acids. V was cut by 1 base and J by 6 bases, with 14 bases left in between. Germline-derived CDR1 and CDR2 are SGHVS and FNYEAQ. CDR3 DNA sequence: TGTGCCAGCAGCTTAGGGACGACGGTGGTGGATACGCAGTATTTT. This codes for CASSLGTTVVDTQYF.

The table lists this clonotype with a few counts. This chain connects TRBV2 to TRBJ2-2; D gene unclear. The CDR3 covers 11 residues. In germline, CDR1 is SNHLY, CDR2 FYNNEI. V was trimmed by 7 bases and J by 8 bases, leaving 8 bases between them. The CDR3 sequence is CASIFSGELFF. The CDR3 DNA follows: TGTGCCAGCATCTTTTCTGGGGAGCTGTTTTTT.

The V gene is TRBV29-1, the J gene TRBJ2-3, with D maybe TRBD1 (6 bases). CDR1 SQVTM and CDR2 ANQGSEA come from the germline V gene. Deletions cut 0 bases from V and 4 bases from J, with 17 bases between. CDR3 length: 16 amino acids. The CDR3, as DNA: TGCAGCGTTGAAGATCCAACAGGGTATGGTTCAGATACGCAGTATTTT. Protein sequence: CSVEDPTGYGSDTQYF.

This clonotype was seen a few times. The V and J genes are TRBV11-2 and TRBJ2-1; weak D call: TRBD2 (6 bases). CDR1 and CDR2 from the germline V gene are SGHAT and FQNNGV. This CDR3 region has 15 residues. With 1 base removed from V and 4 bases from J, the gap between germline ends came to 11 bases. Written as DNA, the CDR3 is TGTGCCAGCAGCTTAGCGGGGGAGGTTTACAATGAGCAGTTCTTC. Translating it yields CASSLAGEVYNEQFF.

This clonotype was seen a few times. The chain couples TRBV29-1 to TRBJ2-1; 11 nucleotides line up with TRBD2. CDR3 length: 14 residues. Trimming removed 4 bases from V and 4 bases from J; junction bases left unmatched: 3. Germline-derived CDR1 and CDR2 are SQVTM and ANQGSEA. This CDR3 reads CSVGTSGGYNEQFF. The CDR3 coding sequence is TGCAGCGTTGGCACTAGCGGGGGTTACAATGAGCAGTTCTTC.

This clonotype has only a few counts. The chain combines TRBV14 with TRBJ2-7; D might be TRBD2 (5 bases). CDR3 length: 14 amino acids. Germline CDR1 and CDR2: SGHDN and FVKESK. Trimming shortened V by 5 bases and J by 6 bases, and 17 bases separated the two germline ends. Written as DNA, the CDR3 is TGTGCCAGCAGCTATGCGACGATCGGGGTCGAGCAGTACTTC. It codes for CASSYATIGVEQYF.

CDR3 region: CASSYLGRVDGELFF. In DNA form, the CDR3 reads TGTGCCAGCAGTTACTTAGGCAGGGTGGACGGGGAGCTGTTTTTT. The J gene is TRBJ2-2, the V gene TRBV6-5, with D perhaps TRBD1 (5 bases). The V end lost 1 base, the J end lost 7 bases, and 13 bases lay between the germline ends. CDR3 length: 15 residues. The germline V gene has CDR1 MNHEY and CDR2 SVGAGI.

The chain couples TRBV18 to TRBJ2-7; D is unresolved. V dropped 0 bases and J dropped 6 bases, with 12 bases sitting between them. The CDR3 is 14 residues long. Germline CDR1 reads KGHSH; CDR2 reads LQKENI. DNA for the CDR3: TGTGCCAGCTCACCACCGTTAAATGGCGGCGAGCAGTACTTC. Its translation is CASSPPLNGGEQYF.

The gene calls are TRBV6-1 and TRBJ1-5; 10 nucleotides align to TRBD1. In germline, CDR1 is MNHNS, CDR2 SASEGT. Germline trimming cut 6 bases from V and 7 bases from J; bases unmatched to any gene: 12. This CDR3 comprises 16 residues. CDR3 DNA sequence: TGTGCCAGCAGCGCCCGGGACAGGGGCCCCGGCCAGCCCCAGCATTTT. Encoded protein: CASSARDRGPGQPQHF.

The chain employs TRBV7-2 and TRBJ2-3, with TRBD2 identical over 7 bases. The CDR3 consists of 15 residues. Per germline, CDR1 SGHTA and CDR2 FQGNSA. The junction had 2 bases not matched to a gene; V was cut back by 2 bases and J by 0 bases. The DNA for the CDR3 is TGTGCCAGCAGCTTAAGGGACTATAGCACAGATACGCAGTATTTT. This codes for CASSLRDYSTDTQYF.

Only a few counts were recorded for this clonotype. This chain connects TRBV7-3 to TRBJ2-1; D is unclear. CDR1 SGHTA and CDR2 FQGTGA come from the germline V gene. The V end lost 0 bases, the J end lost 6 bases, and 3 bases lay between the germline ends. The CDR3 length is 12 residues. The CDR3 DNA follows: TGTGCCAGCAGCTTAACCCTCAATGAGCAGTTCTTC. Amino acids: CASSLTLNEQFF.

The chain carries TRBV5-5 and TRBJ1-4, with D perhaps matching TRBD1 (6 bases). The germline CDR1 and CDR2 sequences are SGHKS and YYEKEE (reference sequence). Trimming cost V 5 bases and J 3 bases, with 11 bases left between them. This CDR3 is built from 14 residues. Here the CDR3 reads CASRPGTSNEKLFF. CDR3 DNA: TGTGCCAGCAGACCCGGGACATCTAATGAAAAACTGTTTTTT.

This chain joins TRBV29-1 and TRBJ2-7, with D tentatively TRBD1 (5 bases). The V end lost 6 bases, the J end lost 6 bases, and 15 bases lay between the germline ends. CDR1 is SQVTM and CDR2 is ANQGSEA in the germline V gene. The CDR3 is 12 residues long. Here the CDR3 reads CSVQRGGGEQYF. The CDR3 nucleotides read TGCAGCGTCCAAAGGGGCGGCGGCGAGCAGTACTTC.

This clonotype occurred many times. The chain carries TRBV12-3 or TRBV12-4 and TRBJ2-5; no clear D. V lost 5 bases and J 5 bases, leaving 12 bases between the germline ends. The CDR3 extends over 13 amino acids. The CDR3, as DNA: TGTGCCAGCAGTCTAGGTTCGCGGGAGACCCAGTACTTC. Protein product: CASSLGSRETQYF.

This clonotype showed up just a few times. The chain uses TRBV28 and TRBJ2-5; 12 nucleotides match TRBD1. V was pared by 5 bases and J by 4 bases, with 8 bases of the junction left unmatched. The CDR3 length is 16 residues. CDR1 MDHEN and CDR2 SYDVKM come from the germline V gene. The CDR3 loop is CASSPTGTGGRETQYF. The CDR3 coding sequence is TGTGCCAGCAGTCCGACCGGGACAGGGGGCCGAGAGACCCAGTACTTC.

The chain links TRBV24-1 to TRBJ2-3; D may correspond to TRBD1 or TRBD2 (5 bases each). CDR3 length: 16 amino acids. Germline V CDR1 and CDR2: KGHDR, SFDVKD. Trimming took 4 bases from V and 11 from J, leaving 24 bases between them. The CDR3, as DNA: TGTGCCACCAGTGACTCGGGACGCGACGAGGTATTGGGGCAGTATTTT. It translates to CATSDSGRDEVLGQYF.